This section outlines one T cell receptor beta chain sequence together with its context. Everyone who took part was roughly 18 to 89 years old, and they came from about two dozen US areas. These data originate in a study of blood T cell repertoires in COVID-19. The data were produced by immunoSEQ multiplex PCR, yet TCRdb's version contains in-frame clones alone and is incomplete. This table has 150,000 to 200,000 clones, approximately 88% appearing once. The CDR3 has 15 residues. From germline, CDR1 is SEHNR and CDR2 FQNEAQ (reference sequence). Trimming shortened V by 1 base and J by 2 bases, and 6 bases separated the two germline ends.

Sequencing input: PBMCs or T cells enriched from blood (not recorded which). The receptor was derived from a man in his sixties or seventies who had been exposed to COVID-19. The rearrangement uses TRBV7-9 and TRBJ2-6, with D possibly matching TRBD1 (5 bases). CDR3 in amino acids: CASSLGQTGANVLTF. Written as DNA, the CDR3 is TGTGCCAGCAGCTTAGGACAGACTGGGGCCAACGTCCTGACTTTC.